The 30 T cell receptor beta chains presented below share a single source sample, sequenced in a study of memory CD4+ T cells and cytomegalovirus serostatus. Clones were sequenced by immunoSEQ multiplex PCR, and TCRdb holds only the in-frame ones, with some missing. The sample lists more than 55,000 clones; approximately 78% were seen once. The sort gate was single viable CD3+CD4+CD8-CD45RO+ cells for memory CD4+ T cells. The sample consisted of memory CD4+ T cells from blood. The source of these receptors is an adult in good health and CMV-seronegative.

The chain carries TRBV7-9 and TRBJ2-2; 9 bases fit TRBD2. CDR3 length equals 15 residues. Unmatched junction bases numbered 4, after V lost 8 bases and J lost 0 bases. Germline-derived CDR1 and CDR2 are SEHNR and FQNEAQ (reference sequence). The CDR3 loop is CASGGGASNTGELFF. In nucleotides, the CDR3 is TGTGCCAGCGGCGGGGGGGCATCGAACACCGGGGAGCTGTTTTTT.

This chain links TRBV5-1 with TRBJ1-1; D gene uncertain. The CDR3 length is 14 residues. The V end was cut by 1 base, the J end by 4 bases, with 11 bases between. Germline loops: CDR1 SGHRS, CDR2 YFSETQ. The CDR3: CASSLLVESTEAFF. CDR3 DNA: TGCGCCAGCAGCTTGTTGGTGGAGAGCACTGAAGCTTTCTTT.

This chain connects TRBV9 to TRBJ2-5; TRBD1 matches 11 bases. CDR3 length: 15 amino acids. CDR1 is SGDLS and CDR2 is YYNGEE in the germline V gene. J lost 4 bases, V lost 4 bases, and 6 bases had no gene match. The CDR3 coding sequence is TGTGCCAGCAGCCCGGGGACAGGGGGGGGAGAGACCCAGTACTTC. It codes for CASSPGTGGGETQYF.

Written as DNA, the CDR3 is TGTGCCAGCAGGTTGGGTTCGGCCAAAAACATTCAGTACTTC. Amino acids: CASRLGSAKNIQYF. V gene TRBV28 combines with J gene TRBJ2-4; D uncertain. The germline V gene encodes CDR1 MDHEN and CDR2 SYDVKM. Trimming stripped 6 bases from V and 1 base from J, with 10 bases between. The CDR3 totals 14 residues. The complete variable domain, with remaining parts taken from reference TRBV28 and TRBJ2-4, reads DVKVTQSSRYLVKRTGEKVFLECVQDMDHENMFWYRQDPGLGLRLIYFSYDVKMKEKGDIPEGYSVSREKKERFSLILESASTNQTSMYLCASRLGSAKNIQYFGAGTRLSVL.

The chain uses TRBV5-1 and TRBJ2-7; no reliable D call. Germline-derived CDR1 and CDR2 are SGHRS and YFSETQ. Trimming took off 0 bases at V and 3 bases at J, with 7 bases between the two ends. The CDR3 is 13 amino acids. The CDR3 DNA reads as TGCGCCAGCAGCTTGGATCTGTACTACGAGCAGTACTTC. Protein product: CASSLDLYYEQYF.

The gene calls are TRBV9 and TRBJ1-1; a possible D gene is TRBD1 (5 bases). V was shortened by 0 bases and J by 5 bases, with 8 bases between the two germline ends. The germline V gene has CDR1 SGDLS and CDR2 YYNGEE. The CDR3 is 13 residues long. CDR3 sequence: CASSVGQSTEAFF. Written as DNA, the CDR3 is TGTGCCAGCAGCGTAGGACAGTCGACTGAAGCTTTCTTT.

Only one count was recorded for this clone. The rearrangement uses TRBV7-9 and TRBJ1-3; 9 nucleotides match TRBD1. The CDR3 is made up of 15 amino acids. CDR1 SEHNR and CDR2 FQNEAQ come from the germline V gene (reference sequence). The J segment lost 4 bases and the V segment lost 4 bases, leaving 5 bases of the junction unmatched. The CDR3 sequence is CASSYTGGKGNTIYF. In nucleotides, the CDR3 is TGTGCCAGCAGCTACACAGGGGGCAAAGGAAACACCATATATTTT.

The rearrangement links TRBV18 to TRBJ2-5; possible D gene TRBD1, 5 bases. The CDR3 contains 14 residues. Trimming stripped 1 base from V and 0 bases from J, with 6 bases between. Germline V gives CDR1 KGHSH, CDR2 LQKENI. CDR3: CASSPQGYQETQYF. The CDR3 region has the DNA TGTGCCAGCTCACCACAGGGGTACCAAGAGACCCAGTACTTC.

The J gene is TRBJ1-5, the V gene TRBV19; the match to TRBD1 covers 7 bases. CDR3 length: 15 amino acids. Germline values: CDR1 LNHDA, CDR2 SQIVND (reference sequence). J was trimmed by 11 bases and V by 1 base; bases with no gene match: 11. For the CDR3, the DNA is TGTGCCAGTAGTATAGCCCTCACAGGGGTCCAGTCCCAGCATTTT. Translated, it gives CASSIALTGVQSQHF.

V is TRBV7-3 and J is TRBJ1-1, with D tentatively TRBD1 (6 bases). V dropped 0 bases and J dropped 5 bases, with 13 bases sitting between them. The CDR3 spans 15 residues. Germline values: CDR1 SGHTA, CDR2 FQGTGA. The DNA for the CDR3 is TGTGCCAGCAGCTTAACGGCAGGGGCTGGGACTGAAGCTTTCTTT. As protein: CASSLTAGAGTEAFF.

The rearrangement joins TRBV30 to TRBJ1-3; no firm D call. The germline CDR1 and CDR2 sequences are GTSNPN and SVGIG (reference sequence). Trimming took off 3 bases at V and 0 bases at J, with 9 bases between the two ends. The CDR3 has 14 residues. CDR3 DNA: TGTGCCTGGAGGCAGGACTCCTCTGGAAACACCATATATTTT. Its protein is CAWRQDSSGNTIYF.

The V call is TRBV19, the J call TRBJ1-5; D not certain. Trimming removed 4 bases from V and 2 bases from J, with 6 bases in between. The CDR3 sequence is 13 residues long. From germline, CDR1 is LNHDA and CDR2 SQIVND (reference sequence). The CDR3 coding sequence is TGTGCCAGTAGTAGCGAGGGCAATCAGCCCCAGCATTTT. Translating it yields CASSSEGNQPQHF.

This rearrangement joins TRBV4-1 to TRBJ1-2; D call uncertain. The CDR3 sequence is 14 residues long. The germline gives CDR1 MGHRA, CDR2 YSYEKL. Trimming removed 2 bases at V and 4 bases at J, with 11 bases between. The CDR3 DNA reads TGCGCCAGCAGCCAAACCAGGCTGGTCTATGGCTACACCTTC. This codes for CASSQTRLVYGYTF.

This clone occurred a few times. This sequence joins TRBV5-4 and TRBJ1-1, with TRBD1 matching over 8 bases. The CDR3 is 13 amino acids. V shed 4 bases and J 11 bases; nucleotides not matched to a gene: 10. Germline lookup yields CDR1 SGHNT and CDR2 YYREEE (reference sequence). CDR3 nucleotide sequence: TGTGCCAGCAGCGCTACTGGACAGGGCGAGGCTTTCTTT. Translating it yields CASSATGQGEAFF.

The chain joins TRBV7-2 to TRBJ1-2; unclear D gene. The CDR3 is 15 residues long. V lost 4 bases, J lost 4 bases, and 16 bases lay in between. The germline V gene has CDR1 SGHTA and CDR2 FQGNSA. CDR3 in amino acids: CASSSQGQKSYGYTF. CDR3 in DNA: TGTGCCAGCAGCTCGCAAGGCCAGAAATCCTATGGCTACACCTTC. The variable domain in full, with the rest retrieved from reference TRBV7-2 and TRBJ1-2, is GAGVSQSPSNKVTEKGKDVELRCDPISGHTALYWYRQSLGQGLEFLIYFQGNSAPDKSGLPSDRFSAERTGGSVSTLTIQRTQQEDSAVYLCASSSQGQKSYGYTFGSGTRLTVV.

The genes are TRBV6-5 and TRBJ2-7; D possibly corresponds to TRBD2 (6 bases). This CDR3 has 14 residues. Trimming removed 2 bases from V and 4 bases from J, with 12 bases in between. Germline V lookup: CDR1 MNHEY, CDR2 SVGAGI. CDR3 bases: TGTGCCAGCAGTTACACCCTGGGGGGTTACGAGCAGTACTTC. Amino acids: CASSYTLGGYEQYF.

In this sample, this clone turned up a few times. CDR3 protein: CASSQKGGGKNIQYF. The CDR3 DNA reads as TGTGCCAGCAGCCAAAAGGGGGGCGGCAAAAACATTCAGTACTTC. The V call is TRBV7-8, the J call TRBJ2-4; either TRBD1 or TRBD2 may supply D (6 bases each). Trimming took 5 bases from V and 3 from J, leaving 14 bases between them. Germline V gives CDR1 SGHVS, CDR2 FQNEAQ. This CDR3 comprises 15 residues.

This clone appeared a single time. The CDR3 here is CATSRGTGRGINEQFF. CDR3 in DNA: TGTGCCACCAGCAGGGGGACAGGCCGCGGGATCAATGAGCAGTTCTTC. The gene calls are TRBV15 and TRBJ2-1; 8 bases are a match to TRBD1. Losses at the gene ends were 3 bases for V and 6 bases for J; bases not matched to a gene: 10. The CDR3 consists of 16 residues. CDR1 is LNHNV, CDR2 YYDKDF, per germline (reference sequence).

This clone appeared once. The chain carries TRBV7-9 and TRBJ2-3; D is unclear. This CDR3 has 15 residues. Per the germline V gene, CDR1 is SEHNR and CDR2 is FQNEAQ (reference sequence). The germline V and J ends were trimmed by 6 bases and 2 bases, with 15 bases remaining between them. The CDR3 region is CASSFLPAFTDTQYF. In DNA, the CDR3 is TGTGCCAGCAGTTTCCTGCCCGCTTTCACAGATACGCAGTATTTT.

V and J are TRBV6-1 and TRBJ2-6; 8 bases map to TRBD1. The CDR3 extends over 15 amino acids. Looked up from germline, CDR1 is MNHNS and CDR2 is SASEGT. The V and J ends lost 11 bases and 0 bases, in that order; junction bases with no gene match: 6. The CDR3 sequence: CAGGQGFSGANVLTF. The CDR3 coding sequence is TGTGCCGGTGGACAGGGATTCTCTGGGGCCAACGTCCTGACTTTC.

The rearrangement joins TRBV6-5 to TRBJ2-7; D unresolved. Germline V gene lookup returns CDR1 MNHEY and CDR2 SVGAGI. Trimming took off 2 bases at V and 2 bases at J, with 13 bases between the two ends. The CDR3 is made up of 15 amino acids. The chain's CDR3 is CASSYRRGPPYEQYF. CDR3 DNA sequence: TGTGCCAGCAGTTACCGACGAGGACCTCCCTACGAGCAGTACTTC.

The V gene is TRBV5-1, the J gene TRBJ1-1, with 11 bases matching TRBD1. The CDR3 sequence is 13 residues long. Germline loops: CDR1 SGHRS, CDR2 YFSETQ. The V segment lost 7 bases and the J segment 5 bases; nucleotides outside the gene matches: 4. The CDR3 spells CASGRDRGTEAFF. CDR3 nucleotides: TGCGCCAGCGGAAGGGACAGGGGGACTGAAGCTTTCTTT.

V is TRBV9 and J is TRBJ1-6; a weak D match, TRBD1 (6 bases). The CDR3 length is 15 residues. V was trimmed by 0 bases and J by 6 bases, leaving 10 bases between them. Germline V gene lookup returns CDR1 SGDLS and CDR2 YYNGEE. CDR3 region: CASSVAPQGNSPLHF. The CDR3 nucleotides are TGTGCCAGCAGCGTAGCTCCACAGGGTAATTCACCCCTCCACTTT.

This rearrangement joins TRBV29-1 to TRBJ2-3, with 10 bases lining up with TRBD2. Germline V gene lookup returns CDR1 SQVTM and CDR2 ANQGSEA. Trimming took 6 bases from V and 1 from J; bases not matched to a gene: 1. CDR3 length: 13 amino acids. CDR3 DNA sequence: TGCAGCGTAGCGGGAGGGGGCACAGATACGCAGTATTTT. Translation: CSVAGGGTDTQYF.

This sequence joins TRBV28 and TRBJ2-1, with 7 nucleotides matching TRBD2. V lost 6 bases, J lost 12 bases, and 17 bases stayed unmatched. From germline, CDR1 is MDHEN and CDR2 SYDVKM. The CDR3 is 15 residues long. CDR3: CASSSGASGHPGQFF. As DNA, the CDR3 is TGTGCCAGCAGCTCTGGGGCTAGCGGACACCCGGGGCAGTTCTTC.

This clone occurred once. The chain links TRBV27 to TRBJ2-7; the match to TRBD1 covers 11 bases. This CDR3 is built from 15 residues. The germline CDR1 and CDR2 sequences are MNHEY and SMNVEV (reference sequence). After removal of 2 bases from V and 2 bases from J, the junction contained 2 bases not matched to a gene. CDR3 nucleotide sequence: TGTGCCAGCAGTTTAAAGGACAGGGGGCCCTACGAGCAGTACTTC. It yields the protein CASSLKDRGPYEQYF.

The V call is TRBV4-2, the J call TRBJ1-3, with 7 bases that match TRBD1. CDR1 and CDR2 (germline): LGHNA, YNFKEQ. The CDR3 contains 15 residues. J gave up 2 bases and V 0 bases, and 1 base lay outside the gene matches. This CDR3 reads CASSQEGGTGNTIYF. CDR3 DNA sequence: TGTGCCAGCAGCCAAGAAGGGGGCACTGGAAACACCATATATTTT.

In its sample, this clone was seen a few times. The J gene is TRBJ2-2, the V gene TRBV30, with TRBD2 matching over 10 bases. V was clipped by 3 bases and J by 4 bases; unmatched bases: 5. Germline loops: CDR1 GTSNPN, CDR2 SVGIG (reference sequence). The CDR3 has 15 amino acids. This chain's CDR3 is CAWRVLAGGTGELFF. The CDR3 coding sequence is TGTGCCTGGAGGGTCTTAGCGGGAGGCACCGGGGAGCTGTTTTTT.

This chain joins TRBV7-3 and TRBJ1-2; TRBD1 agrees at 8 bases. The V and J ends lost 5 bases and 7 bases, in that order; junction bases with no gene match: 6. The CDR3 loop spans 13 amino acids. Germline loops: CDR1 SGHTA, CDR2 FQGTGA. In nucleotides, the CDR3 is TGTGCCAGCAGCCCCGGACAGGGTCGTGGCTACACCTTC. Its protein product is CASSPGQGRGYTF.

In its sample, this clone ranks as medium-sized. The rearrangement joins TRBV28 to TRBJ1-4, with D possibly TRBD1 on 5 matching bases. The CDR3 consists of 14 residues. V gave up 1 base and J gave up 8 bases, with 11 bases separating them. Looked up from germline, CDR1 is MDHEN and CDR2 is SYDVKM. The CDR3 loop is CASSLSRTSEKLFF. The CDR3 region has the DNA TGTGCCAGCAGTTTATCTCGGACATCGGAAAAACTGTTTTTT.